The rows below give T cell receptor beta chains drawn from one sample of a study of identical twins. MiXCR, run by TCRdb on the 5' RACE reads, gives a single entry per CDR3 protein. This table has around 1.7 million distinct CDR3 sequences, roughly 35% appearing once. Specimen: cord blood. These receptors were obtained from a newborn girl in good health. CDR3s include the opening cysteine and the closing phenylalanine or tryptophan. Fields, in order: J gene, V gene, D gene, clone size, CDR3 protein, CDR3 DNA. A D gene is named only where the DNA matches it firmly. Rows give clone size only sometimes, using once, few, many, or a class for an expanded clone.

J gene: TRBJ1-1; V gene: TRBV29-1; D gene: .; clone size: few; CDR3 protein: CSVEGGGTPNTEAFF; CDR3 DNA: TGCAGCGTTGAGGGTGGCGGGACACCTAACACTGAAGCTTTCTTT
J gene: TRBJ1-2; V gene: TRBV13; D gene: .; clone size: many; CDR3 protein: CASVRPGLGYTF; CDR3 DNA: TGTGCCAGCGTACGGCCAGGGCTTGGCTACACCTTC
J gene: TRBJ1-2; V gene: TRBV2; D gene: TRBD1; clone size: few; CDR3 protein: CASYAGQDYGYTF; CDR3 DNA: TGTGCCAGCTACGCGGGACAGGACTATGGCTACACCTTC
J gene: TRBJ2-7; V gene: TRBV14; D gene: .; clone size: .; CDR3 protein: CASSQDSGLGNEQYF; CDR3 DNA: TGTGCCAGCAGCCAAGATAGTGGCCTAGGAAACGAGCAGTACTTC
J gene: TRBJ2-2; V gene: TRBV7-2; D gene: TRBD2; clone size: .; CDR3 protein: CASSLPSGSWDTGELFF; CDR3 DNA: TGTGCCAGCAGCTTACCTAGCGGGAGTTGGGACACCGGGGAGCTGTTTTTT
J gene: TRBJ2-7; V gene: TRBV19; D gene: TRBD2; clone size: few; CDR3 protein: CASSIFSGNLDEQYF; CDR3 DNA: TGTGCCAGTAGTATTTTTAGCGGGAATCTCGACGAGCAGTACTTC
J gene: TRBJ2-1; V gene: TRBV5-1; D gene: .; clone size: .; CDR3 protein: CASSFDGGVYNEQFF; CDR3 DNA: TGCGCCAGCAGCTTTGACGGGGGTGTATACAATGAGCAGTTCTTC
J gene: TRBJ2-1; V gene: TRBV18; D gene: TRBD1; clone size: .; CDR3 protein: CASSSTGQGGNEQFF; CDR3 DNA: TGTGCCAGCTCGAGCACCGGACAGGGTGGGAATGAGCAGTTCTTC
J gene: TRBJ1-5; V gene: TRBV4-1; D gene: .; clone size: .; CDR3 protein: CASSQDPGRGQPQHF; CDR3 DNA: TGTGCCAGCAGCCAAGATCCAGGGAGAGGTCAGCCCCAGCATTTT
J gene: TRBJ2-1; V gene: TRBV3-1; D gene: .; clone size: few; CDR3 protein: CASSQDLTGRASYNEQFF; CDR3 DNA: TGTGCCAGCAGCCAAGATCTTACGGGCAGGGCCTCCTACAATGAGCAGTTCTTC
J gene: TRBJ2-3; V gene: TRBV6-6; D gene: TRBD2; clone size: few; CDR3 protein: CAGSGSTDTQYF; CDR3 DNA: TGTGCCGGTAGCGGGAGCACAGATACGCAGTATTTT
J gene: TRBJ2-1; V gene: TRBV10-3; D gene: .; clone size: .; CDR3 protein: CAISDPNMRGYEQFF; CDR3 DNA: TGTGCCATCAGTGACCCCAATATGAGGGGATATGAGCAGTTCTTC
J gene: TRBJ1-2; V gene: TRBV20-1; D gene: .; clone size: few; CDR3 protein: CSARATAGYGYTF; CDR3 DNA: TGCAGTGCTAGAGCGACAGCCGGCTATGGCTACACCTTC
J gene: TRBJ2-1; V gene: TRBV20-1; D gene: TRBD2; clone size: once; CDR3 protein: CSARDPTSGGLWDEQFF; CDR3 DNA: TGCAGTGCTAGAGATCCGACTAGCGGGGGCCTTTGGGATGAGCAGTTCTTC
J gene: TRBJ2-7; V gene: TRBV5-1; D gene: TRBD2; clone size: few; CDR3 protein: CASNPGRAIPSYEQYF; CDR3 DNA: TGCGCCAGCAATCCGGGGAGGGCCATCCCCTCCTACGAGCAGTACTTC
J gene: TRBJ2-2; V gene: TRBV2; D gene: TRBD2; clone size: .; CDR3 protein: CASSATSVNSGELFF; CDR3 DNA: TGTGCCAGCAGTGCTACTAGCGTTAACAGCGGGGAGCTGTTTTTT
J gene: TRBJ1-4; V gene: TRBV5-5; D gene: .; clone size: .; CDR3 protein: CASSLLRSNEKLFF; CDR3 DNA: TGTGCCAGCAGCTTGTTGAGGTCTAATGAAAAACTGTTTTTT
J gene: TRBJ1-2; V gene: TRBV24-1; D gene: .; clone size: .; CDR3 protein: CATSDRGGPYGYTF; CDR3 DNA: TGTGCCACCAGTGACCGGGGGGGACCGTATGGCTACACCTTC
J gene: TRBJ2-5; V gene: TRBV11-2; D gene: TRBD2; clone size: few; CDR3 protein: CASSLSMAGDSAKETQYF; CDR3 DNA: TGTGCCAGCAGCTTAAGTATGGCGGGGGACTCCGCAAAGGAGACCCAGTACTTC
J gene: TRBJ1-4; V gene: TRBV5-1; D gene: .; clone size: .; CDR3 protein: CASSLEGGATNEKLFF; CDR3 DNA: TGCGCCAGCAGCTTGGAGGGTGGAGCAACTAATGAAAAACTGTTTTTT
J gene: TRBJ2-3; V gene: TRBV20-1; D gene: TRBD2; clone size: .; CDR3 protein: CSAGDLAVSTDTQYF; CDR3 DNA: TGCAGTGCTGGAGATCTAGCGGTGAGCACAGATACGCAGTATTTT
J gene: TRBJ2-5; V gene: TRBV10-3; D gene: TRBD2; clone size: .; CDR3 protein: CAISNHLAGGQETQYF; CDR3 DNA: TGTGCCATCAGCAATCACCTAGCGGGGGGCCAAGAGACCCAGTACTTC
J gene: TRBJ1-1; V gene: TRBV6-1; D gene: TRBD1; clone size: .; CDR3 protein: CASSEARLRDRAYEAFF; CDR3 DNA: TGTGCCAGCAGTGAAGCTCGCCTCCGGGACAGGGCCTATGAGGCTTTCTTT
J gene: TRBJ1-2; V gene: TRBV29-1; D gene: TRBD1; clone size: .; CDR3 protein: CSGETGIGGYTF; CDR3 DNA: TGCAGCGGCGAGACAGGGATAGGTGGCTACACCTTC
J gene: TRBJ2-3; V gene: TRBV7-9; D gene: .; clone size: few; CDR3 protein: CASSPGEAVDTQYF; CDR3 DNA: TGTGCCAGCAGCCCTGGGGAGGCTGTAGATACGCAGTATTTT
J gene: TRBJ2-3; V gene: TRBV4-2; D gene: TRBD2; clone size: .; CDR3 protein: CASSQDRASGGGTQYF; CDR3 DNA: TGTGCCAGCAGCCAAGATCGGGCTAGCGGGGGCGGTACGCAGTATTTT
J gene: TRBJ2-1; V gene: TRBV5-5; D gene: .; clone size: .; CDR3 protein: CASSPRGVVSNEQFF; CDR3 DNA: TGTGCCAGCAGCCCCAGGGGGGTCGTGTCCAATGAGCAGTTCTTC
J gene: TRBJ2-1; V gene: TRBV20-1; D gene: .; clone size: .; CDR3 protein: CSARDPLKISYNEQFF; CDR3 DNA: TGCAGTGCTAGAGATCCCTTAAAAATCTCCTACAATGAGCAGTTCTTC
J gene: TRBJ1-5; V gene: TRBV6-1; D gene: TRBD1; clone size: .; CDR3 protein: CASSAEKTGVNQPQHF; CDR3 DNA: TGTGCCAGCAGTGCAGAAAAGACAGGGGTAAATCAGCCCCAGCATTTT
J gene: TRBJ2-7; V gene: TRBV20-1; D gene: .; clone size: few; CDR3 protein: CSARDLQHKLSYEQYF; CDR3 DNA: TGCAGTGCTAGAGATCTACAGCATAAGCTGTCCTACGAGCAGTACTTC
J gene: TRBJ2-7; V gene: TRBV6-1; D gene: .; clone size: .; CDR3 protein: CASSEFRPSYEQYF; CDR3 DNA: TGTGCCAGCAGTGAATTTCGACCCTCCTACGAGCAGTACTTC
J gene: TRBJ2-6; V gene: TRBV2; D gene: .; clone size: .; CDR3 protein: CASREQGTGANVLTF; CDR3 DNA: TGTGCCAGCAGAGAACAAGGGACTGGGGCCAACGTCCTGACTTTC
J gene: TRBJ1-5; V gene: TRBV6-1; D gene: .; clone size: .; CDR3 protein: CASSEGSYQPQHF; CDR3 DNA: TGTGCCAGCAGTGAGGGCAGTTATCAGCCCCAGCATTTT
J gene: TRBJ2-7; V gene: TRBV2; D gene: .; clone size: few; CDR3 protein: CASSPNGLGDYEQYF; CDR3 DNA: TGTGCCAGCAGTCCAAACGGACTGGGGGACTACGAGCAGTACTTC
J gene: TRBJ2-1; V gene: TRBV12-3/TRBV12-4; D gene: .; clone size: few; CDR3 protein: CASSRVGESSYNEQFF; CDR3 DNA: TGTGCCAGCAGTCGAGTCGGGGAGAGCTCCTACAATGAGCAGTTCTTC
J gene: TRBJ1-6; V gene: TRBV5-1; D gene: .; clone size: few; CDR3 protein: CASSLNGPLHF; CDR3 DNA: TGCGCCAGCAGCTTGAATGGACCCCTCCACTTT
J gene: TRBJ2-3; V gene: TRBV9; D gene: TRBD2; clone size: few; CDR3 protein: CASSVDPRGGITDTQYF; CDR3 DNA: TGCGCCAGCAGCGTAGACCCCCGGGGGGGGATCACAGATACGCAGTATTTT
J gene: TRBJ1-3; V gene: TRBV6-1; D gene: .; clone size: few; CDR3 protein: CASSETGNTIYF; CDR3 DNA: TGTGCCAGCAGTGAGACTGGAAACACCATATATTTT
J gene: TRBJ2-7; V gene: TRBV2; D gene: TRBD2; clone size: .; CDR3 protein: CASRERGLAGIYEQYF; CDR3 DNA: TGTGCCAGCAGGGAGCGGGGACTAGCGGGAATCTACGAGCAGTACTTC
J gene: TRBJ2-4; V gene: TRBV6-1; D gene: TRBD2; clone size: few; CDR3 protein: CASSDLGLAGQYF; CDR3 DNA: TGTGCCAGCAGTGATTTAGGACTAGCGGGACAGTACTTC